This T cell receptor (beta chain) derives from a study of cytotoxic CD8 clonotypes in ibrutinib-treated CLL. TCRdb keeps only in-frame clones here, not all; method: immunoSEQ multiplex PCR. The data contain around 97,000 clones, approximately 82% of them singletons. TCR beta libraries used about 1.8 micrograms of DNA from cryopreserved PBMCs. The CDR3 has 14 amino acids. After removal of 4 bases from V and 1 base from J, the junction contained 4 bases not matched to a gene. The germline gives CDR1 SGHNT, CDR2 YYREEE (reference sequence). This sequence originates from a human donor with chronic lymphocytic leukemia. The sample consisted of PBMCs, taken after 12 months of ibrutinib treatment. The chain combines TRBV5-4 with TRBJ2-7; 8 bases fit TRBD2. DNA of the CDR3: TGTGCCAGCAGCCCTATAGCGGGGTCCTACGAGCAGTACTTC. Encoded protein: CASSPIAGSYEQYF.